This record concerns one T cell receptor beta chain sequence. This sample stems from a study of human T cells and chemical hapten exposure. V was trimmed by 0 bases and J by 5 bases, leaving 9 bases between them. Germline CDR1 and CDR2: MGHRA and YSYEKL. The CDR3 length is 14 residues. A single record per CDR3 protein comes from TCRdb applying MiXCR to the RACE reads. The sample includes roughly 200,000 distinct CDR3 sequences, 24% of them seen just once. Time point in this sample: patch test 3, about 24 weeks after DPC sensitization. As to treatment: therapeutic diphenylcyclopropenone sensitization with weekly scalp DPC.

The receptor's source is a woman aged 40 to 55 with alopecia areata. Some clones in this sample may be carry-over from other donors' samples. The chain is built from TRBV4-1 and TRBJ2-3; D might be TRBD1 (5 bases). The starting material was whole blood, obtained in connection with sensitization to the hapten diphenylcyclopropenone (DPC). CDR3 loop: CASSQDAGIDTQYF. Written as DNA, the CDR3 is TGCGCCAGCAGCCAAGATGCAGGGATAGATACGCAGTATTTT.